This entry is about one T cell receptor (beta chain). TCRdb's table, derived via immunoSEQ multiplex PCR, lists solely in-frame clones and lacks some. Of about 35,000 clones listed, about 92% are singletons. This record belongs to a study of T cell changes during pregnancy in multiple sclerosis. The starting material was peripheral blood, obtained in the third trimester of pregnancy. The TCR was taken from a female donor in good health, enrolled as a control in a pregnancy study.

CDR3 DNA sequence: TGCGCCAGCAGCTTCCGAGACAGGGGCGAGCAGTACTTC. It codes for CASSFRDRGEQYF. V and J are TRBV5-1 and TRBJ2-7, with 8 bases identical to TRBD1. Germline-derived CDR1 and CDR2 are SGHRS and YFSETQ. Trimming removed 2 bases from V and 6 bases from J; junction bases left unmatched: 4. The CDR3 extends over 13 amino acids. The whole variable domain, remainder taken from reference TRBV5-1 and TRBJ2-7, is KAGVTQTPRYLIKTRGQQVTLSCSPISGHRSVSWYQQTPGQGLQFLFEYFSETQRNKGNFPGRFSGRQFSNSRSEMNVSTLELGDSALYLCASSFRDRGEQYFGPGTRLTVT.